This T cell receptor beta chain was obtained from a study of T cells in narcolepsy. Study at large: Enrolled donors included narcolepsy type 1 or type 2 patients and healthy controls.

Trimming took off 0 bases at V and 5 bases at J, with 14 bases between the two ends. Germline CDR1 LNHNV, CDR2 YYDKDF (reference sequence). This CDR3 spans 16 amino acids. Remarks on this clone: Its antigen is as yet unknown.

Method: immunoSEQ multiplex PCR; TCRdb's copy keeps in-frame clones and lacks some. The data contain under 35,000 clones, roughly three quarters of them singletons. The study's findings and limits: Some memory CD4+ repertoires had no autoreactive clone sequences. Autoreactive clonotypes reportedly recurred in blood of same and different patients, not controls. Same-patient CSF and blood CD4+ T cell clonotypes included HCRT-specific and TRIB2-specific autoreactive ones.

Source material: CD45RA- memory CD4+ T cells from PBMCs. This chain joins TRBV15 and TRBJ2-1, with D perhaps matching TRBD2 (7 bases). This receptor was identified in a human donor with narcolepsy. This chain's CDR3 is CATSRDAGGLNNEQFF. CDR3 bases: TGTGCCACCAGCAGAGATGCCGGGGGGCTCAACAATGAGCAGTTCTTC.